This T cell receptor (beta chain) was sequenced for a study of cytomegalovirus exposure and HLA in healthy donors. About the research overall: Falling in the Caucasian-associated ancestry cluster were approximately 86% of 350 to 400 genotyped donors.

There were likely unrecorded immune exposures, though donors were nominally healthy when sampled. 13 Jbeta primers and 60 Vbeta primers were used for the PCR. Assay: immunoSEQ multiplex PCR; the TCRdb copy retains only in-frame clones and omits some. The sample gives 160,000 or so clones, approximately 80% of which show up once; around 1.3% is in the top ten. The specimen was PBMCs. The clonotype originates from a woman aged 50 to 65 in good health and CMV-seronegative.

The CDR3: CASTGQIPYGYTF. The CDR3 nucleotides are TGTGCCAGCACCGGACAGATACCCTATGGCTACACCTTC. The chain carries TRBV28 and TRBJ1-2; D may be TRBD1 (6 bases). CDR1 MDHEN and CDR2 SYDVKM come from the germline V gene. The CDR3 has 13 residues. V lost 7 bases to trimming and J lost 4 bases, with 13 bases between them.